Following are 7 T cell receptor beta chains from one sample sequenced in a study of human T cells and chemical hapten exposure. TCRdb re-called the RACE reads with MiXCR, one entry per CDR3 protein. The sample has under 200,000 distinct CDR3 sequences, approximately 29% seen once; the top ten hold just under 3%. Time point of the sample: pre-sensitization, week 0. Treatment given: therapeutic diphenylcyclopropenone sensitization with weekly scalp DPC. Sample: whole blood, taken in connection with sensitization to the hapten diphenylcyclopropenone (DPC). The receptors shown here come from a woman aged 25 to 39 with alopecia areata. Some clones in this sample may be carry-over from other donors' samples.

The chain carries TRBV5-4 and TRBJ2-1; D call uncertain. The CDR3 totals 15 residues. Deletions cut 4 bases from V and 3 bases from J, with 14 bases between. Germline lookup yields CDR1 SGHNT and CDR2 YYREEE (reference sequence). CDR3 nucleotides: TGTGCCAGCAGCCAGTTTCCGGGTTTCTACAATGAGCAGTTCTTC. It translates to CASSQFPGFYNEQFF.

The rearrangement uses TRBV7-2 and TRBJ1-4; D remains ambiguous. From germline, CDR1 is SGHTA and CDR2 FQGNSA. The length of the CDR3 is 13 residues. V lost 5 bases and J 4 bases, leaving 8 bases between the germline ends. The CDR3 sequence is CASSRKSNEKLFF. In nucleotides, the CDR3 is TGTGCCAGCAGCCGGAAGAGTAATGAAAAACTGTTTTTT.

The chain has TRBV28 and TRBJ2-1, with D perhaps TRBD1 (5 bases). V was trimmed by 7 bases and J by 4 bases, leaving 11 bases between them. CDR1 and CDR2 from the germline V gene are MDHEN and SYDVKM. CDR3 length: 13 residues. This CDR3 reads CASTGARYNEQFF. The CDR3 DNA is TGTGCCAGCACTGGGGCCCGGTACAATGAGCAGTTCTTC.

The rearrangement links TRBV2 to TRBJ1-5; D is unresolved. This CDR3 spans 12 amino acids. Between the trimmed V and J ends, which lost 8 bases and 3 bases, there was a span of 8 bases. Per the germline V gene, CDR1 is SNHLY and CDR2 is FYNNEI. The CDR3 sequence: CASGGDNQPQHF. The DNA for the CDR3 is TGTGCCAGCGGTGGGGACAATCAGCCCCAGCATTTT.

The sample holds one count of this clonotype. The CDR3 spells CASSLFVGREYSYEQYF. The CDR3 DNA is TGTGCCAGCAGTTTATTTGTTGGGCGGGAGTACTCCTACGAGCAGTACTTC. The chain recombines TRBV28 with TRBJ2-7; 7 nucleotides match TRBD2. The J segment lost 0 bases and the V segment lost 1 base, leaving 9 bases of the junction unmatched. Germline CDR1 and CDR2: MDHEN and SYDVKM. The CDR3 is 17 residues long.

This clonotype was detected only a few times. The rearrangement joins TRBV29-1 to TRBJ2-7, with 9 bases aligning to TRBD1. Germline V gene lookup returns CDR1 SQVTM and CDR2 ANQGSEA. The CDR3 has 13 residues. The V and J ends lost 3 bases and 6 bases, in that order; junction bases with no gene match: 6. The CDR3 is CSVEGQGAVEQYF. CDR3 DNA: TGCAGCGTTGAGGGACAGGGAGCGGTCGAGCAGTACTTC.

This clonotype was counted at least ten times. The rearrangement uses TRBV20-1 and TRBJ1-2, with D possibly matching TRBD1 (6 bases). CDR1 is DFQATT, CDR2 SNEGSKA, per germline (reference sequence). The CDR3 extends over 13 amino acids. V was pared by 6 bases and J by 8 bases, with 19 bases between. The CDR3 protein is CSANRDFGQGYTF. For the CDR3, the DNA is TGCAGTGCAAACAGGGATTTTGGGCAGGGCTACACCTTC.